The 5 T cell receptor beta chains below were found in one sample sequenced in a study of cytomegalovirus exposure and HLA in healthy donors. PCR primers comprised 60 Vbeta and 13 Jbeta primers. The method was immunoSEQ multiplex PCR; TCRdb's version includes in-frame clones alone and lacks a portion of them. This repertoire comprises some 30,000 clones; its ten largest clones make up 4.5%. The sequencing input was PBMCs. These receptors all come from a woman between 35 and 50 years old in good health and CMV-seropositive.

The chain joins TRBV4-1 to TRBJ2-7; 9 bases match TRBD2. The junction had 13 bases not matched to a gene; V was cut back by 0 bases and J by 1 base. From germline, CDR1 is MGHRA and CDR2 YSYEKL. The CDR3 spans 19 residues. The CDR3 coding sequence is TGCGCCAGCAGCCAAGAGTCGGTTAGTCTAGCGGGATCATCCTACGAGCAGTACTTC. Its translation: CASSQESVSLAGSSYEQYF.

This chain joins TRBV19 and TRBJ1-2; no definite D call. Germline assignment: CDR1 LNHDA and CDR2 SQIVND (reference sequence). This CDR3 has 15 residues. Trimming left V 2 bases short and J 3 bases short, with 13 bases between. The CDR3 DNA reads TGTGCCAGTAGTATATGGCAGGCACAGCACTATGGCTACACCTTC. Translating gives CASSIWQAQHYGYTF.

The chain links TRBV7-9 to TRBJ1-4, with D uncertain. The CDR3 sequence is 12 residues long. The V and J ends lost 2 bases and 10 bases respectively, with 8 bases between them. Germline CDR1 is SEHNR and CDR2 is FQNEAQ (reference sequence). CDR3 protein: CASSLSSGKLFF. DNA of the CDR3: TGTGCCAGCAGCTTATCGTCAGGAAAACTGTTTTTT. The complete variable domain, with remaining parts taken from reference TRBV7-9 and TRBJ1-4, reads DTGVSQNPRHKITKRGQNVTFRCDPISEHNRLYWYRQTLGQGPEFLTYFQNEAQLEKSRLLSDRFSAERPKGSFSTLEIQRTEQGDSAMYLCASSLSSGKLFFGSGTQLSVL.

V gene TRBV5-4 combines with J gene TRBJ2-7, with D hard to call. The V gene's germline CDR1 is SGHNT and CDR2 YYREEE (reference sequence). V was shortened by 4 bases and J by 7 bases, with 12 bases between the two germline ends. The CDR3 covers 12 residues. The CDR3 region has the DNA TGTGCCAGCAGCCCCCCCCTAGGAGAGCAGTACTTC. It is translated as CASSPPLGEQYF. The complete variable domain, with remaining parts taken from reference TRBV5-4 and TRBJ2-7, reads ETGVTQSPTHLIKTRGQQVTLRCSSQSGHNTVSWYQQALGQGPQFIFQYYREEENGRGNFPPRFSGLQFPNYSSELNVNALELDDSALYLCASSPPLGEQYFGPGTRLTVT.

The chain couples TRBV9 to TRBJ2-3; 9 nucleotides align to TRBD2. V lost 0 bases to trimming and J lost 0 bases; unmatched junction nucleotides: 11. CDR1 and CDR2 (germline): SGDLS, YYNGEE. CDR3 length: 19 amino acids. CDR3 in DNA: TGTGCCAGCAGCGTAGATGCGGGGGGGTTCCGGATTAGCACAGATACGCAGTATTTT. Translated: CASSVDAGGFRISTDTQYF.